These 11 T cell receptor beta chains originate from one sample sequenced in a study of blood T cell repertoires in COVID-19. The method was immunoSEQ multiplex PCR; TCRdb's version includes in-frame clones alone and lacks a portion of them. The sample yields approximately 220,000 clones, roughly 80% seen once. Sequences were obtained from peripheral blood. The receptor source for this set is an elderly woman with acute or convalescent COVID-19.

This clone was picked up a small number of times. The chain couples TRBV7-2 to TRBJ1-3, with D hard to call. V dropped 5 bases and J dropped 2 bases, with 13 bases sitting between them. This CDR3 has 15 residues. Germline V gives CDR1 SGHTA, CDR2 FQGNSA. The DNA for the CDR3 is TGTGCCAGCAGCCAGGATACAGTCGCTGGAAACACCATATATTTT. Amino acid sequence: CASSQDTVAGNTIYF. Full variable domain (missing parts from reference TRBV7-2 and TRBJ1-3): GAGVSQSPSNKVTEKGKDVELRCDPISGHTALYWYRQSLGQGLEFLIYFQGNSAPDKSGLPSDRFSAERTGGSVSTLTIQRTQQEDSAVYLCASSQDTVAGNTIYFGEGSWLTVV.

This clone occurred once. This chain's CDR3 is CASSLGGQGARETQYF. CDR3 sequence (DNA): TGTGCCAGCAGCTTGGGGGGACAGGGGGCGAGGGAGACCCAGTACTTC. The gene calls are TRBV5-5 and TRBJ2-5, with 12 bases aligning to TRBD1. This CDR3 region has 16 residues. Germline trimming cut 0 bases from V and 5 bases from J; bases unmatched to any gene: 5. Looked up from germline, CDR1 is SGHKS and CDR2 is YYEKEE (reference sequence).

The chain uses TRBV7-3 and TRBJ2-1; 11 bases align to TRBD2. After removal of 3 bases from V and 2 bases from J, the junction contained 0 bases not matched to a gene. Per germline, CDR1 SGHTA and CDR2 FQGTGA. The CDR3 sequence is 15 residues long. This chain's CDR3 is CASSFSGGAYNEQFF. CDR3 nucleotide sequence: TGTGCCAGCAGCTTTAGCGGGGGGGCCTACAATGAGCAGTTCTTC.

The chain links TRBV4-2 to TRBJ2-2; no clear D. The CDR3 spans 16 residues. The ends were cut back, 2 bases at V and 7 bases at J, with 17 bases in the middle. Per germline, CDR1 LGHNA and CDR2 YNFKEQ. CDR3 nucleotide sequence: TGTGCCAGCAGCCAATCAATTCTCCCCGGTGGCGGGGAGCTGTTTTTT. Protein: CASSQSILPGGGELFF.

The chain couples TRBV9 to TRBJ2-1, with D perhaps TRBD1 (6 bases). The CDR3 consists of 14 residues. V lost 6 bases and J 5 bases, leaving 15 bases between the germline ends. Germline V gives CDR1 SGDLS, CDR2 YYNGEE. CDR3 nucleotides: TGTGCCAGCAACGACGGCAGGGGAAACAATGAGCAGTTCTTC. Its translation: CASNDGRGNNEQFF.

V gene TRBV2 combines with J gene TRBJ2-5; tentatively, D is TRBD1 (5 bases). The CDR3 extends over 14 amino acids. CDR1 is SNHLY and CDR2 is FYNNEI in the germline V gene. V gave up 6 bases and J gave up 0 bases, with 11 bases separating them. The CDR3 DNA reads as TGTGCCAGCAGCGAGACAGTATACCAAGAGACCCAGTACTTC. Amino acids: CASSETVYQETQYF. Using reference TRBV2 and TRBJ2-5 for the parts outside the CDR3, the full variable domain is EPEVTQTPSHQVTQMGQEVILRCVPISNHLYFYWYRQILGQKVEFLVSFYNNEISEKSEIFDDQFSVERPDGSNFTLKIRSTKLEDSAMYFCASSETVYQETQYFGPGTRLLVL.

The chain couples TRBV7-2 to TRBJ2-2, with TRBD2 matching 11 bases. V shed 4 bases, J shed 5 bases, and the junction held 12 bases outside the gene matches. CDR1 is SGHTA and CDR2 is FQGNSA in the germline V gene. CDR3 length: 18 residues. CDR3 sequence: CASSSRSGGASLTGELFF. The CDR3, as DNA: TGTGCCAGCAGCTCACGTAGCGGGGGGGCCAGTTTAACCGGGGAGCTGTTTTTT. Filled out from reference TRBV7-2 and TRBJ2-2, the complete variable domain reads GAGVSQSPSNKVTEKGKDVELRCDPISGHTALYWYRQSLGQGLEFLIYFQGNSAPDKSGLPSDRFSAERTGGSVSTLTIQRTQQEDSAVYLCASSSRSGGASLTGELFFGEGSRLTVL.

A single count supports this clone. V and J are TRBV11-3 and TRBJ2-5; TRBD2 aligns across 7 bases. Trimming removed 3 bases from V and 12 bases from J; junction bases left unmatched: 10. The CDR3 consists of 13 residues. In germline, CDR1 is SGHNT, CDR2 YENEEA. The CDR3: CASSFPPPSGKYF. In DNA, the CDR3 is TGTGCCAGCAGCTTCCCCCCCCCTAGCGGAAAGTACTTC.

The rearrangement uses TRBV5-6 and TRBJ2-7; TRBD1 matches 9 bases. V shed 0 bases, J shed 1 base, and the junction held 8 bases outside the gene matches. The CDR3 has 17 residues. Germline values: CDR1 SGHDT, CDR2 YYEEEE. DNA for the CDR3: TGTGCCAGCAGCTTGGAAGAGCCGGGACAGGGTTCCTACGAGCAGTACTTC. It is translated as CASSLEEPGQGSYEQYF.

The rearrangement joins TRBV2 to TRBJ2-1; D gene ambiguous. Trimming shortened V by 10 bases and J by 0 bases, and 13 bases separated the two germline ends. This CDR3 has 14 amino acids. The germline gives CDR1 SNHLY, CDR2 FYNNEI. CDR3 in amino acids: CATLDPSSYNEQFF. The DNA for the CDR3 is TGTGCCACCCTAGATCCCAGCTCCTACAATGAGCAGTTCTTC. The variable domain in full, with the rest retrieved from reference TRBV2 and TRBJ2-1, is EPEVTQTPSHQVTQMGQEVILRCVPISNHLYFYWYRQILGQKVEFLVSFYNNEISEKSEIFDDQFSVERPDGSNFTLKIRSTKLEDSAMYFCATLDPSSYNEQFFGPGTRLTVL.

The gene calls are TRBV6-4 and TRBJ2-6; possible D gene TRBD2, 5 bases. The germline CDR1 and CDR2 sequences are MRHNA and SNTAGT. This CDR3 comprises 16 residues. V was trimmed by 0 bases and J by 4 bases, leaving 10 bases between them. CDR3 protein: CASSDSPGSGANVLTF. The CDR3, as DNA: TGTGCCAGCAGTGACTCGCCGGGGTCCGGGGCCAACGTCCTGACTTTC.